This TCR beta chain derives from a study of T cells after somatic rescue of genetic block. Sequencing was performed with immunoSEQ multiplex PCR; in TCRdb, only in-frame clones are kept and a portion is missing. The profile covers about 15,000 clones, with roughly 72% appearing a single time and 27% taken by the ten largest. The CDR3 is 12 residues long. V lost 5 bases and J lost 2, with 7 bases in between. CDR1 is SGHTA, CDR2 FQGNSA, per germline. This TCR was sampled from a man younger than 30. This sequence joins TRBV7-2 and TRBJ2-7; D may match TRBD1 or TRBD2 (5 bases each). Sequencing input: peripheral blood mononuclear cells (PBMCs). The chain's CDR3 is CASSPGPYEQYF. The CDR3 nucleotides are TGTGCCAGCAGCCCGGGACCCTACGAGCAGTACTTC. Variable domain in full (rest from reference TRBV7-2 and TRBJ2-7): GAGVSQSPSNKVTEKGKDVELRCDPISGHTALYWYRQSLGQGLEFLIYFQGNSAPDKSGLPSDRFSAERTGGSVSTLTIQRTQQEDSAVYLCASSPGPYEQYFGPGTRLTVT.